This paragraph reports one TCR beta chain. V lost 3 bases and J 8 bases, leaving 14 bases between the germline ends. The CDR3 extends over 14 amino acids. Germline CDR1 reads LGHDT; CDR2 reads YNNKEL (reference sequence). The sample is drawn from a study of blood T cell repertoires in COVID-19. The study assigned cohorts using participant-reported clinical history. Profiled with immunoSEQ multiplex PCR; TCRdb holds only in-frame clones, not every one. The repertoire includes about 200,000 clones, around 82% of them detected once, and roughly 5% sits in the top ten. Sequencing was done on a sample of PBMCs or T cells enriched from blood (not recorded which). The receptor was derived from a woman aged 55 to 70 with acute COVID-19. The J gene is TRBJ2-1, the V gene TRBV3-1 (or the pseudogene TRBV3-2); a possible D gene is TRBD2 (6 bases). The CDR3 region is CASSQRAGFDEQFF. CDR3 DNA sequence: TGTGCCAGCAGCCAGAGGGCGGGGTTCGATGAGCAGTTCTTC.